This T cell receptor beta chain stems from a study of cytomegalovirus exposure and HLA in healthy donors. Background on the study: A data release that came early held about 89 million unique TCRs from HLA-typed donors. Study findings and constraints: In a later analysis, most CMV-associated TCR beta chains appeared HLA-restricted. Further analysis, carried out later, found HLA-associated TCR beta chains more clonally expanded than equally common other chains. Cytomegalovirus status, reportedly, was diagnosed with high specificity and sensitivity by the classifier.

This CDR3 has 16 residues. CDR1 is SGHVS, CDR2 FQNEAQ, per germline. With V trimmed by 8 bases and J by 3 bases, 13 bases remained unmatched. The PCR was carried out with 60 Vbeta primers and 13 Jbeta primers. This table comes from immunoSEQ multiplex PCR, and its TCRdb copy is limited to in-frame clones, with some not included. The data show tens of thousands of clones, with 68% seen just once and around 3.9% held by the top ten. This clone was counted once. What it binds is unknown. The sample comprised PBMCs. V and J are TRBV7-8 and TRBJ2-1; 7 bases agree with TRBD1. The clonotype comes from a man aged 35 to 55 in good health and CMV-seronegative. Here the CDR3 reads CASRTQDRAVYNEQFF. CDR3 bases: TGTGCCAGCCGGACCCAAGACAGGGCGGTCTACAATGAGCAGTTCTTC. Full variable domain (missing parts from reference TRBV7-8 and TRBJ2-1): GAGVSQSPRYKVAKRGQDVALRCDPISGHVSLFWYQQALGQGPEFLTYFQNEAQLDKSGLPSDRFFAERPEGSVSTLKIQRTQQEDSAVYLCASRTQDRAVYNEQFFGPGTRLTVL.